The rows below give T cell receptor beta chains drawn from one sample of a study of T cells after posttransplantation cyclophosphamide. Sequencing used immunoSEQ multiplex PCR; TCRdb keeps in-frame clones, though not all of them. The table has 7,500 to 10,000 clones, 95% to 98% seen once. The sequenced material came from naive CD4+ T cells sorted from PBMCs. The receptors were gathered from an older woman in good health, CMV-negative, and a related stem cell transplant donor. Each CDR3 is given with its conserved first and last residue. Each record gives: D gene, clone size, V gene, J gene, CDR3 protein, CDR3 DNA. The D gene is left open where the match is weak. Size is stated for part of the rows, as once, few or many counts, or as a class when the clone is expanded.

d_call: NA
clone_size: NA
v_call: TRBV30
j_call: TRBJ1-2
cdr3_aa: CAWMRGSGYTF
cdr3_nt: TGTGCCTGGATGCGGGGCTCTGGCTACACCTTC

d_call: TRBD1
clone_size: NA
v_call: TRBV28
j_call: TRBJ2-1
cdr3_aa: CASKQGASYNEQFF
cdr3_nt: TGTGCCAGTAAGCAGGGGGCCTCCTACAATGAGCAGTTCTTC

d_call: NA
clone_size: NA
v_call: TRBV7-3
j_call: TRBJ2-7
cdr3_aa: CASSRDRAGEQYF
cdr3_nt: TGTGCCAGCAGCCGCGACAGGGCGGGGGAGCAGTACTTC

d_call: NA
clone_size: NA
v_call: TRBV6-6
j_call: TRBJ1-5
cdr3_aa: CASSYGLQPQHF
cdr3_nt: TGTGCCAGCAGTTACGGGCTTCAGCCCCAGCATTTT

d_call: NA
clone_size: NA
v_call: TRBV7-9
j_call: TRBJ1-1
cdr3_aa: CASSLAQMNTEAFF
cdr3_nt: TGTGCCAGCAGCTTAGCACAGATGAACACTGAAGCTTTCTTT

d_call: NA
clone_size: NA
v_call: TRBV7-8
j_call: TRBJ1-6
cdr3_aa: CASSLALAGSSYNSPLHF
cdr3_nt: TGTGCCAGCAGCTTAGCGTTGGCAGGAAGCTCCTATAATTCCCCCCTCCACTTT

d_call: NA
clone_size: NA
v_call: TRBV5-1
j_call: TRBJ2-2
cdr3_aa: CASSLAGGGGTGELFF
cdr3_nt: TGCGCCAGCAGCTTGGCCGGGGGTGGCGGGACCGGGGAGCTGTTTTTT

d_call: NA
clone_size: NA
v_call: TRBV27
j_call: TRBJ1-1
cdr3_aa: CASSLLGGASTEAFF
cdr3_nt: TGTGCCAGCAGTTTATTGGGCGGGGCGAGCACTGAAGCTTTCTTT

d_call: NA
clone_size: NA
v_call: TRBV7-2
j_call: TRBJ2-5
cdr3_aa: CASSLASTTPPSGETQYF
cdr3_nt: TGTGCCAGCAGCTTAGCTTCGACCACACCCCCTTCGGGGGAGACCCAGTACTTC

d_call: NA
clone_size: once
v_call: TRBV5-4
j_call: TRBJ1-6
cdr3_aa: CASSSSGLNSPLHF
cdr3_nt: TGTGCCAGCAGCTCGTCAGGGCTCAATTCACCCCTCCACTTT